This TCR beta chain was obtained from a study of blood T cell repertoires in COVID-19. Study at large: The United States, Italy and Spain supplied acute and convalescent COVID-19 samples.

This CDR3 contains 11 residues. Data came from immunoSEQ multiplex PCR; TCRdb stores just in-frame clones and leaves some out. The sample includes 350,000 or so clones, around four fifths of them seen just once. Sequenced input: peripheral blood. This TCR came from a man aged 30-40 years with active or convalescent COVID-19. This sequence joins TRBV7-5 and TRBJ2-7; TRBD1, the table's D call, lacks a check against the DNA. TRBV7-5 is reported as a pseudogene. The CDR3 is CVRSHSYEQYF. CDR3 in DNA: TGTGTCAGAAGCCACTCCTACGAGCAGTACTTC.